This is a list of T cell receptor beta chains from one sample in a study of blood T cell repertoires in COVID-19. The data were produced by immunoSEQ multiplex PCR, yet TCRdb's version contains in-frame clones alone and is incomplete. This sample has some 320,000 clones, with 85% found just once. The sequencing input was PBMCs or T cells enriched from blood (not recorded which). The receptor source for this set is a woman aged 30 to 39 who had been exposed to COVID-19. The CDR3 runs from the conserved cysteine through the conserved F or W. D genes are given only for firm matches. The listing skips clone size in some rows; elsewhere it reads once, few, many or a size class.

>TRBV5-1|.|TRBJ2-3|.
TGCGCCAGCAGCTTGGACGGAGCTAGCACAGATACGCAGTATTTT
CASSLDGASTDTQYF
>TRBV30|.|TRBJ1-3|.
TGTGCCTGGACCGTTAGCTCTGGAAACACCATATATTTT
CAWTVSSGNTIYF
>TRBV7-3|TRBD1|TRBJ1-2|.
TGTGCCAGCAGCTTATTAGGACAGGGGCTTGGCTACACCTTC
CASSLLGQGLGYTF
>TRBV5-6|TRBD1|TRBJ2-5|.
TGTGCCAGCAGCGCTCGGACAGGGGCGGCAGAGACCCAGTACTTC
CASSARTGAAETQYF
>TRBV28|TRBD1|TRBJ2-7|once
TGTGCCAGCACCTTAGTCCGTGGGACAGGGAGCGAGCAGTACTTC
CASTLVRGTGSEQYF
>TRBV27|TRBD2|TRBJ2-3|.
TGTGCCAGCAGTTTCTCCGGGACTAGCGGGGGCACAGATACGCAGTATTTT
CASSFSGTSGGTDTQYF
>TRBV5-6|.|TRBJ2-1|.
TGTGCCAGCAGCTATGGCACCCATAACAATGAGCAGTTCTTC
CASSYGTHNNEQFF
>TRBV6-4|TRBD1|TRBJ2-1|.
TGTGCCAGAGACAGGGCCGAGTGTTGGGAGCAGTTCTTC
CARDRAECWEQFF
>TRBV19|.|TRBJ1-1|few
TGTGCCAGTAGTATTGCAGGGCCCACTGAAGCTTTCTTT
CASSIAGPTEAFF
>TRBV9|TRBD1|TRBJ2-7|.
TGTGCCAGCAGCGTACAATCCGGGACAGGGAGCTCCTACGAGCAGTACTTC
CASSVQSGTGSSYEQYF
>TRBV24-1|TRBD2|TRBJ2-1|.
TGTGCCACCAGTGACTCCCGACAGGGCAGCGGGGGGGCCTACAATGAGCAGTTCTTC
CATSDSRQGSGGAYNEQFF
>TRBV7-9|.|TRBJ1-1|.
TGTGCCAGCAGCTTAGACGTTAGGACATCTGAAGCTTTCTTT
CASSLDVRTSEAFF
>TRBV3-1/TRBV3-2|.|TRBJ2-5|.
TGTGCCAGCAGCCGAAACTGGGGACACCGGGAGACCCAGTACTTC
CASSRNWGHRETQYF
>TRBV28|TRBD1|TRBJ2-2|.
TGTGCCAGCAGGGACAGGGTCCGGAGGTCGAACACCGGGGAGCTGTTTTTT
CASRDRVRRSNTGELFF
>TRBV30|.|TRBJ1-2|.
TGTGCCTGGAGTGTACAACAGGGTAACTATGGCTACACCTTC
CAWSVQQGNYGYTF
>TRBV5-1|.|TRBJ2-7|.
TGCGCCAGCAGCTTACAGGGTGTCTACGAGCAGTACTTC
CASSLQGVYEQYF
>TRBV6-5|.|TRBJ1-3|.
TGTGCCAGCAGTCCGGGTCGGTCTGTCGGTAACACCATATATTTT
CASSPGRSVGNTIYF
>TRBV6-2/TRBV6-3|.|TRBJ2-7|.
TGTGCCAGCACCCCCTCCAGGGCAGGGATCTACGAGCAGTACTTC
CASTPSRAGIYEQYF
>TRBV4-3|TRBD1|TRBJ1-5|.
TGCGCCAGCAGCCAAGAGACAGGGGGCAATCAGCCCCAGCATTTT
CASSQETGGNQPQHF
>TRBV28|TRBD1|TRBJ1-2|.
TGTGCCAGCAGTTTATTCGGCAGGGGGCTTGATGGCTACACCTTC
CASSLFGRGLDGYTF
>TRBV19|.|TRBJ1-1|.
TGTGCCAGTAGTCGAGCAAGGAACACTGAAGCTTTCTTT
CASSRARNTEAFF
>TRBV6-1|TRBD1|TRBJ2-6|.
TGTGCCAGCAGTGGGTGGACAGGTTTGTCCGGGGCCAACGTCCTGACTTTC
CASSGWTGLSGANVLTF
>TRBV7-2|.|TRBJ2-5|.
TGTGCCAGCAGCTTCGGGTTACAAGAGACCCAGTACTTC
CASSFGLQETQYF
>TRBV3-1/TRBV3-2|.|TRBJ2-3|.
TGTGCCAGCAGCCAATCGAGTCTAGGGGGGGCTCAATATACGCAGTATTTT
CASSQSSLGGAQYTQYF
>TRBV2|TRBD2|TRBJ2-1|.
TGTGCCAGCAGGGGGACTAGCGGGAGGGCGAAGTTCTTC
CASRGTSGRAKFF
>TRBV10-2|TRBD1|TRBJ2-7|.
TGCGCCAGCAGTGAGTCTGGACAGGGCTCCTACGAGCAGTACTTC
CASSESGQGSYEQYF
>TRBV6-5|.|TRBJ2-7|once
TGTGCCAGCACTCCGAATCGGTTCGAGCAGTACTTC
CASTPNRFEQYF
>TRBV7-2|TRBD2|TRBJ2-2|.
TGTGCCAGCAGCCTGCTAGCGGAGACCCACCGGGAGCTGTTTTTT
CASSLLAETHRELFF
>TRBV28|TRBD2|TRBJ2-3|.
TGTGCCAGCAAACCGACTAGCGGAAACACAGATACGCAGTATTTT
CASKPTSGNTDTQYF
>TRBV30|.|TRBJ2-7|.
TGTGCCTGGAGTTATCGGGGTTACTACGAGCAGTACTTC
CAWSYRGYYEQYF
>TRBV7-9|.|TRBJ2-5|.
TGTGCCAGCAGCCTGCGGGGGCCCGCCTACTTC
CASSLRGPAYF
>TRBV27|.|TRBJ1-1|.
TGTGCCAGCACGATCAAATGGGGGACAAAGGCTGAAGCTTTCTTT
CASTIKWGTKAEAFF
>TRBV7-3|TRBD2|TRBJ2-1|.
TGTGCCAGCAGCACGGGGGACTACCTTGATGAGCAGTTCTTC
CASSTGDYLDEQFF
>TRBV4-2|TRBD2|TRBJ2-5|.
TGTGCCAGCAGCCAAGCGACTAGCGGGAGTAAGACCCAGTACTTC
CASSQATSGSKTQYF
>TRBV6-5|TRBD1|TRBJ2-2|.
TGTGCCGCCCGGACCCTCACAGGGGCTGTCGGGGAGCTGTTTTTT
CAARTLTGAVGELFF
>TRBV5-4|.|TRBJ2-3|.
TGTGCCAGCAGCTTGGATCAGGGAAGCACAGATACGCAGTATTTT
CASSLDQGSTDTQYF
>TRBV5-1|.|TRBJ2-7|.
TGCGCCAGCAGCTTGACTAGTACCGCCTACGAGCAGTACTTC
CASSLTSTAYEQYF
>TRBV4-2|.|TRBJ1-3|.
TGTGCCAGCAGCCAAGATTTCTCGGGAAACACCATATATTTT
CASSQDFSGNTIYF
>TRBV12-1|.|TRBJ2-5|.
TGTGCCAGCAGCTCTACTAGGTCTCAAGAGACCCAGTACTTC
CASSSTRSQETQYF
>TRBV4-1|TRBD2|TRBJ2-5|once
TGCGCCAGCAGCCAAGATCTAAGAGCGGGGGCAGAGACCCAGTACTTC
CASSQDLRAGAETQYF
>TRBV7-6|.|TRBJ2-1|.
TGTGCCAGCAGCCGGGACATTAATGAGCAGTTCTTC
CASSRDINEQFF
>TRBV4-1|TRBD2|TRBJ2-3|.
TGCGCCAGCAGCCAAGATATCGGACTAGCGGGAGATCGGGCAGATACGCAGTATTTT
CASSQDIGLAGDRADTQYF
>TRBV29-1|TRBD1|TRBJ1-5|once
TGCAGCGTTGGCTACAGGGGACAGCCCCAGCATTTT
CSVGYRGQPQHF
>TRBV28|TRBD1|TRBJ1-2|.
TGTGCCAGCCGGGACAGAAACTATGGCTACACCTTC
CASRDRNYGYTF
>TRBV5-4|.|TRBJ2-7|.
TGTGCCAGCAGCTCCGGTGGCGGGTATTACCACGAGCAGTACTTC
CASSSGGGYYHEQYF
>TRBV25-1|.|TRBJ2-3|.
TGTGCCAGCAGTGATTTCCGAGGATCCCAAGATACGCAGTATTTT
CASSDFRGSQDTQYF
>TRBV4-3|TRBD2|TRBJ2-7|.
TGCGCCAGCAGCCAGATGGGCGGGGGGGCCACAATCTACGAGCAGTACTTC
CASSQMGGGATIYEQYF
>TRBV7-9|.|TRBJ1-4|few
TGTGCCAGCAGCTTCAGGGTAGATGAAAAACTGTTTTTT
CASSFRVDEKLFF
>TRBV29-1|TRBD2|TRBJ2-7|.
TGCAGCGTCGGGACTAGCGAGGGGCCCGAGCAGTACTTC
CSVGTSEGPEQYF
>TRBV5-6|TRBD2|TRBJ2-7|few
TGTGCCAGCAGCTCCAGCGGGAGAGGCCTGGCCTACGAGCAGTACTTC
CASSSSGRGLAYEQYF
>TRBV28|TRBD1|TRBJ2-7|.
TGTGCCAGCAGTTCATCCGGGACAGGCTACGAGCAGTACTTC
CASSSSGTGYEQYF
>TRBV6-2/TRBV6-3|TRBD1|TRBJ2-5|.
TGTGCCAGCAGTTTGGGACAGGGGTACCAAGAGACCCAGTACTTC
CASSLGQGYQETQYF
>TRBV18|.|TRBJ2-7|.
TGTGCCAGCTCACCTCGTGATAGCTCCTACGAGCAGTACTTC
CASSPRDSSYEQYF
>TRBV25-1|TRBD2|TRBJ2-1|.
TGTGCCAGCAGGCGGACTAGCGGGAGGAAGCAGTTCTTC
CASRRTSGRKQFF
>TRBV28|.|TRBJ1-2|.
TGTGCCAGCAGTTTATCTACAGGCGCTTACTATGGCTACACCTTC
CASSLSTGAYYGYTF
>TRBV28|TRBD2|TRBJ2-1|.
TGTGCCAGCAGGCCTAGCGGGGGGGCCGCCTACAATGAGCAGTTCTTC
CASRPSGGAAYNEQFF
>TRBV7-9|.|TRBJ2-2|.
TGTGCCAGCAGCTTAGCAAGGGGGACCGGGGAGCTGTTTTTT
CASSLARGTGELFF
>TRBV30|TRBD1|TRBJ2-2|.
TGTGCCTGGAGTGTACAGGGGGCCGGGGAGCTGTTTTTT
CAWSVQGAGELFF